The next 19 T cell receptor beta chains were all read from a single sample in a study of blood T cell repertoires in COVID-19. The assay was immunoSEQ multiplex PCR, and TCRdb's table has in-frame clones only and misses some. The profile shows a few hundred thousand clones, around 81% of them singletons. Sequenced input: PBMCs or T cells enriched from blood (not recorded which). The receptors originated from a man aged 30 to 39 with acute COVID-19.

V usage is TRBV18 and J usage is TRBJ1-1; D is perhaps TRBD1 (6 bases). Germline CDR1 and CDR2: KGHSH and LQKENI. The CDR3 totals 17 residues. V was cut by 0 bases and J by 5 bases, with 19 bases left in between. The CDR3 loop is CASSPPSLAAQGTEAFF. The CDR3 coding sequence is TGTGCCAGCTCACCACCCTCTCTCGCGGCGCAGGGGACTGAAGCTTTCTTT.

This sequence joins TRBV19 and TRBJ1-1, with D possibly being TRBD1 (6 bases). CDR3 length: 15 amino acids. Between the trimmed V and J ends, which lost 3 bases and 1 base, there was a span of 12 bases. CDR1 is LNHDA, CDR2 SQIVND, per germline (reference sequence). The CDR3: CASSIPGARNTEAFF. The CDR3 DNA sequence: TGTGCCAGTAGTATTCCAGGGGCCAGGAACACTGAAGCTTTCTTT.

The table lists this clone with a count of one. The chain couples TRBV19 to TRBJ1-1, with TRBD1 matching 10 bases. Trimming cost V 5 bases and J 7 bases; bases outside gene matches: 10. CDR1 is LNHDA, CDR2 SQIVND, per germline (reference sequence). The CDR3 is 15 amino acids. The CDR3 region is CASSPRTGGLSEAFF. CDR3 sequence (DNA): TGTGCCAGTAGTCCTCGGACAGGGGGTTTGAGTGAAGCTTTCTTT.

The chain has TRBV5-5 and TRBJ2-2, with a weak D call TRBD2 (5 bases). CDR3 size: 14 residues. The ends were cut back, 4 bases at V and 1 base at J, with 8 bases in the middle. Looked up from germline, CDR1 is SGHKS and CDR2 is YYEKEE (reference sequence). CDR3 in amino acids: CASSRTGNTGELFF. The CDR3 DNA is TGTGCCAGCAGCCGGACTGGGAACACCGGGGAGCTGTTTTTT.

The CDR3 DNA sequence: TGCAGCGTTGAGTGGACAGCCCGCGGCTACACCTTC. The encoded protein is CSVEWTARGYTF. The V gene is TRBV29-1, the J gene TRBJ1-2; a possible D gene is TRBD1 (6 bases). CDR1 SQVTM and CDR2 ANQGSEA come from the germline V gene. V lost 3 bases, J lost 8 bases, and 13 bases lay in between. The CDR3 runs 12 residues.

V usage is TRBV9 and J usage is TRBJ1-4; a weak D match, TRBD1 (6 bases). The length of the CDR3 is 14 residues. Trimming removed 4 bases at V and 8 bases at J, with 15 bases between. Germline CDR1 is SGDLS and CDR2 is YYNGEE. The CDR3 nucleotides read TGTGCCAGCAGCCTCGGACAGTTTGACGAAAAACTGTTTTTT. Translation: CASSLGQFDEKLFF.

This sequence joins TRBV12-5 and TRBJ2-3; D is possibly TRBD1 (5 bases). There are 14 residues in the CDR3. The ends were cut back, 5 bases at V and 4 bases at J, with 13 bases in the middle. Germline V gives CDR1 LGHNT, CDR2 FRNRAP. CDR3 residues: CASGIDRGPDTQYF. The CDR3 DNA reads TGTGCTAGTGGTATAGACAGAGGACCAGATACGCAGTATTTT.

This chain connects TRBV4-1 to TRBJ2-3; 11 nucleotides align to TRBD2. The trim removed 0 bases at V and 12 bases at J, leaving 5 bases unmatched. Germline V gene sequence: CDR1 MGHRA, CDR2 YSYEKL. The CDR3 has 14 residues. This CDR3 is CASSQDTSGGFQYF. The CDR3 bases are TGCGCCAGCAGCCAAGATACTAGCGGGGGCTTTCAGTATTTT.

Notes on this clone: Other DNA sequences of this sample code for an identical CDR3. The chain recombines TRBV6-5 with TRBJ1-1, with D possibly matching TRBD1 (5 bases). V gave up 7 bases and J gave up 7 bases, with 13 bases separating them. The germline gives CDR1 MNHEY, CDR2 SVGAGI. This CDR3 has 12 amino acids. The CDR3 sequence: CASNLQGLEAFF. The CDR3 DNA sequence: TGTGCCAGCAACCTCCAGGGACTTGAAGCTTTCTTT.

The chain is built from TRBV6-1 and TRBJ1-4, with TRBD1 as a possible D gene (5 bases). CDR1 MNHNS and CDR2 SASEGT come from the germline V gene. V dropped 2 bases and J dropped 8 bases, with 15 bases sitting between them. The length of the CDR3 is 15 residues. The CDR3 DNA reads TGTGCCAGCAGTGAAATGGGACTCGCCTCAGAAAAACTGTTTTTT. Protein: CASSEMGLASEKLFF.

The V and J genes are TRBV10-3 and TRBJ1-1; TRBD1 agrees at 7 bases. The V and J ends lost 4 bases and 3 bases, in that order; junction bases with no gene match: 5. There are 14 residues in the CDR3. Germline V CDR1 and CDR2: ENHRY, SYGVKD. The DNA for the CDR3 is TGTGCCATCAGTGCGGGAGGGGGCGACACTGAAGCTTTCTTT. The encoded protein is CAISAGGGDTEAFF.

This chain connects TRBV2 to TRBJ1-2, with 7 bases identical to TRBD1. The V segment lost 5 bases and the J segment 5 bases; nucleotides outside the gene matches: 2. Germline V gene sequence: CDR1 SNHLY, CDR2 FYNNEI. The CDR3 totals 12 residues. The DNA of the CDR3 is TGTGCCAGCAGTAGGGGGCTGTATGGCTACACCTTC. It translates to CASSRGLYGYTF.

The chain recombines TRBV12-3 or TRBV12-4 with TRBJ1-1; D not certain. The CDR3 spans 13 residues. V gave up 6 bases and J gave up 0 bases, with 8 bases separating them. The CDR3 coding sequence is TGTGCCAGCAGCCCTAAATTGAACACTGAAGCTTTCTTT. Amino acid sequence: CASSPKLNTEAFF.

The chain recombines TRBV28 with TRBJ1-3, with unresolved D. V lost 8 bases and J 3 bases, leaving 11 bases between the germline ends. Germline V lookup: CDR1 MDHEN, CDR2 SYDVKM. The CDR3 length is 13 residues. CDR3 in DNA: TGTGCCAGCTGGCGGGCAGGTGGAAACACCATATATTTT. It yields the protein CASWRAGGNTIYF.

V is TRBV4-1 and J is TRBJ1-2, with D perhaps TRBD1 (6 bases). V was clipped by 4 bases and J by 5 bases, with 11 bases between them. Germline loops: CDR1 MGHRA, CDR2 YSYEKL. CDR3 size: 13 residues. CDR3 region: CASSPRTEYGYTF. As DNA, the CDR3 is TGCGCCAGCAGCCCTAGGACAGAATATGGCTACACCTTC.

The chain is built from TRBV27 and TRBJ2-3; 8 nucleotides agree with TRBD2. This CDR3 region has 16 residues. Per germline, CDR1 MNHEY and CDR2 SMNVEV (reference sequence). Trimming at V came to 5 bases and at J to 2 bases, leaving 9 bases not matched to a gene. This CDR3 is CASSQLAGKPTDTQYF. As DNA, the CDR3 is TGTGCCAGCAGTCAGTTAGCGGGAAAGCCCACAGATACGCAGTATTTT.

The chain links TRBV9 to TRBJ1-1; 9 bases fit TRBD1. V lost 3 bases, J lost 4 bases, and 7 bases stayed unmatched. From germline, CDR1 is SGDLS and CDR2 YYNGEE. The CDR3 is 15 residues long. This CDR3 reads CASSAQQGAATEAFF. The CDR3 DNA follows: TGTGCCAGCAGCGCGCAACAGGGGGCAGCCACTGAAGCTTTCTTT.

The J gene is TRBJ2-2, the V gene TRBV19, with TRBD1 identical over 9 bases. The trim removed 3 bases at V and 4 bases at J, leaving 3 bases unmatched. The CDR3 contains 15 residues. Germline assignment: CDR1 LNHDA and CDR2 SQIVND (reference sequence). The CDR3 here is CASSIRTGATGELFF. The CDR3 nucleotides are TGTGCCAGTAGTATCAGGACAGGGGCCACCGGGGAGCTGTTTTTT.

The chain links TRBV4-1 to TRBJ2-7; a possible D gene is TRBD1 (7 bases). Trimming removed 3 bases at V and 3 bases at J, with 12 bases between. Germline loops: CDR1 MGHRA, CDR2 YSYEKL. This CDR3 contains 14 residues. CDR3 coding DNA: TGCGCCAGCAGCCATCCCAGGGGGGACTACGAGCAGTACTTC. Amino acid sequence: CASSHPRGDYEQYF.